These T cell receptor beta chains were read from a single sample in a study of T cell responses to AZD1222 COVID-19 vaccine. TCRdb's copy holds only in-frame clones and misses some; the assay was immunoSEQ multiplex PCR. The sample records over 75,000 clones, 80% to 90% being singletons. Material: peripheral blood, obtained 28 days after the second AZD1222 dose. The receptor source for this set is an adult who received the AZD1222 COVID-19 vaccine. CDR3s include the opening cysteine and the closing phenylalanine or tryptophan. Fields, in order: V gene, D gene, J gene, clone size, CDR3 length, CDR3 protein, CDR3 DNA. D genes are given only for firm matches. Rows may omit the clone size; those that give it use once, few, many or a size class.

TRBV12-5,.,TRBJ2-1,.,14,CASGLRTWGGEQFF,TGTGCTAGTGGTCTTAGGACCTGGGGAGGTGAGCAGTTCTTC
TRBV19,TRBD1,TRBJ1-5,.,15,CASSILTGAGEPQHF,TGTGCCAGTAGTATCCTGACAGGGGCTGGGGAGCCCCAGCATTTT
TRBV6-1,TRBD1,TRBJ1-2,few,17,CASSEAPLRGRDYGYTF,TGTGCCAGCAGTGAAGCACCACTCAGGGGGCGCGACTATGGCTACACCTTC
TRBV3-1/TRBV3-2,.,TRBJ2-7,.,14,CASSQGDGTYEQYF,TGTGCCAGCAGCCAAGGAGACGGGACCTACGAGCAGTACTTC
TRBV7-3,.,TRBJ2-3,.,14,CASSLGRSTDTQYF,TGTGCCAGCAGCTTAGGGCGGAGCACAGATACGCAGTATTTT
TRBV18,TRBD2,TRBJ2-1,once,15,CASSQTSGRLNEQFF,TGTGCCAGCTCACAGACTAGCGGGAGACTCAATGAGCAGTTCTTC
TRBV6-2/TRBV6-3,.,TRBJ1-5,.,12,CASSWRTAPQHF,TGTGCCAGCAGTTGGAGGACAGCGCCCCAGCATTTT
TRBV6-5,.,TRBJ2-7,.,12,CASSRQGGEQYF,TGTGCCAGCAGCCGACAGGGAGGCGAGCAGTACTTC
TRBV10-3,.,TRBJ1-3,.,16,CAIRAGDGSSGNTIYF,TGTGCCATCAGGGCGGGGGACGGTAGCTCTGGAAACACCATATATTTT
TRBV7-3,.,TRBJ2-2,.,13,CASTGPNTGELFF,TGTGCCAGCACCGGCCCTAACACCGGGGAGCTGTTTTTT
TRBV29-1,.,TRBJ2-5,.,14,CSVLTTNRGETQYF,TGCAGCGTTCTAACGACTAACCGGGGAGAGACCCAGTACTTC
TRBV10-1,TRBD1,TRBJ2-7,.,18,CASSESGDRTGQTYEQYF,TGCGCCAGCAGTGAGTCGGGGGATCGGACAGGGCAAACCTACGAGCAGTACTTC
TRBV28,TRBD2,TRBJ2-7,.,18,CASSSWTSGRGPPLEQYF,TGTGCCAGCAGTTCGTGGACTAGCGGGAGGGGCCCACCTCTCGAGCAGTACTTC
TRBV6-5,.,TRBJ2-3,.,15,CASRRDPQSTDTQYF,TGTGCCAGCAGGCGGGACCCCCAAAGCACAGATACGCAGTATTTT
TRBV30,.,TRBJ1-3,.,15,CAWSGLGSSGNTIYF,TGTGCCTGGAGTGGGCTCGGCAGCTCTGGAAACACCATATATTTT
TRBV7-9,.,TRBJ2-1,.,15,CASSAPGHLYNEQFF,TGTGCCAGCAGCGCACCGGGACACCTATACAATGAGCAGTTCTTC
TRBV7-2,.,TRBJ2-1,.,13,CASTGYRINEQFF,TGTGCCAGTACGGGATATCGTATCAATGAGCAGTTCTTC
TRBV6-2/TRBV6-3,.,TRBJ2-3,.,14,CASSYSPELNTQYF,TGTGCCAGCAGTTACTCCCCGGAGCTGAATACGCAGTATTTT
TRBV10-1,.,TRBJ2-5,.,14,CASSEGAGQETQYF,TGCGCCAGCAGTGAAGGGGCAGGGCAAGAGACCCAGTACTTC
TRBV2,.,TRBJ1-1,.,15,CASSLGLGEGNEAFF,TGTGCCAGCAGTCTCGGTTTAGGGGAGGGGAATGAAGCTTTCTTT
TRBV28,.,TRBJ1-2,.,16,CASSLPVTIHQTKYTF,TGTGCCAGCAGTTTACCCGTGACAATCCATCAAACCAAGTACACCTTC
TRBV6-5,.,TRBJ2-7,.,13,CASIHSVTYEQYF,TGTGCCAGCATTCACAGCGTAACCTACGAGCAGTACTTC
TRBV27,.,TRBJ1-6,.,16,CASSLRRQGSTSPLHF,TGTGCCAGCAGTTTACGGCGTCAGGGAAGTACTTCACCCCTCCACTTT
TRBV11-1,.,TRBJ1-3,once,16,CASSMNNPGSGNTIYF,TGTGCCAGCAGCATGAATAATCCTGGCTCTGGAAACACCATATATTTT
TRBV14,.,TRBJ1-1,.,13,CASSQQRLSEAFF,TGTGCCAGCAGCCAACAGCGCCTGTCGGAAGCTTTCTTT
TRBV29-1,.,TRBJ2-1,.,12,CSVEEGDGSQFF,TGCAGCGTTGAAGAGGGAGATGGCTCCCAGTTCTTC